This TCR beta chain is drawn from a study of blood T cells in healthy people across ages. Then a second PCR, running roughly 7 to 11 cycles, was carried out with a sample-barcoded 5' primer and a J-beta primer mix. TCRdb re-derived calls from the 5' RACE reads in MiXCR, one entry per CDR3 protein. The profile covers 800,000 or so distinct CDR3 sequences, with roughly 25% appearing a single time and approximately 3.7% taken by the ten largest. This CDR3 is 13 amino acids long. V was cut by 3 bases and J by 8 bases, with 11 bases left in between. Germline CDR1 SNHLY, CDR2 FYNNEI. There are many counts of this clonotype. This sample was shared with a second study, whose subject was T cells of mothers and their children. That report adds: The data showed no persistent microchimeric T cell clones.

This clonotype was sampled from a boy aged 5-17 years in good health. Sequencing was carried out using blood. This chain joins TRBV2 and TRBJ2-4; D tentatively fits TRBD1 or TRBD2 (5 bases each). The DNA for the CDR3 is TGTGCCAGCAGTGATCTTCGAGGGGACATTCAGTACTTC. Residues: CASSDLRGDIQYF.